This T cell receptor (gamma chain) is from a study of gamma-delta chains in newborns, infants, children. Study-wide context: Microbial exposure reportedly drives polyclonal innate γδ T cell expansion after birth.

The CDR3 consists of 17 residues. The germline V gene encodes CDR1 GITISATS and CDR2 ISYDGTV (reference sequence). TCRdb re-called clones from the reads using CATT. The sample has 1,500 to 2,000 gamma-chain clones; around 10% are singletons. For this clone: At one boundary the junction diverges from the germline segment, which might be a read error.

The source is a child who was a newborn, infant or young child, either healthy, febrile or measles-vaccinated (not recorded which). What was sequenced was blood. The chain combines TRGV9 with TRGJP. As DNA, the CDR3 is TGTGCCTCGTGGGAGGTGCGGCGAGAGTTGGGCAAAAAAATCAAGGTATTT. It translates to CASWEVRRELGKKIKVF.